This TCR beta chain derives from a study of OX40 agonist ivuxolimab in advanced cancers. The overall study: Partial responses were achieved by three patients, one with hepatocellular carcinoma and two with cutaneous melanoma. Overall study findings and caveats: Partly responding patients at 0.1-3.0 mg/kg showed some of the smallest clonal expansion. Expanded peripheral T cells had an undetermined antigen specificity. Nonresponders included some who also had low normalized T-cell clonal expansion.

TCRdb keeps only in-frame clones here, not all; method: immunoSEQ multiplex PCR. The table has approximately 54,000 clones, around 93% seen once. V lost 0 bases to trimming and J lost 2 bases; unmatched junction nucleotides: 0. Germline CDR1 and CDR2: SGHTA and FQGTGA. The CDR3 loop spans 15 amino acids. Concerning this clone itself: Its cognate antigen is unknown.

The material was CD4+ or CD8+ T cells sorted from blood, obtained in a trial of the OX40 agonist ivuxolimab. The chain carries TRBV7-3 and TRBJ1-4, with TRBD1 matching over 7 bases. The TCR originated in an adult with an advanced solid tumor such as melanoma, head and neck, liver or kidney cancer. This chain's CDR3 is CASSLTGGTNEKLFF. CDR3 nucleotides: TGTGCCAGCAGCTTAACAGGGGGCACTAATGAAAAACTGTTTTTT.